The 20 T cell receptor beta chains listed next were all sequenced from one sample in a study of T cell responses to AZD1222 COVID-19 vaccine. Profiling relied on immunoSEQ multiplex PCR, and the TCRdb table lists in-frame clones only, not all of them. Of over 100,000 clones in the sample, around nine tenths were seen once. The material sequenced was peripheral blood, taken on day 0 of AZD1222 vaccination. The receptors were sampled from an adult in good health.

CDR3 in amino acids: CASSLRPSTGELFF. CDR3 in DNA: TGTGCCAGCAGCTTGAGACCAAGCACCGGGGAGCTGTTTTTT. The J gene is TRBJ2-2, the V gene TRBV5-6; D uncertain. Per the germline V gene, CDR1 is SGHDT and CDR2 is YYEEEE. The CDR3 is 14 amino acids. V gave up 1 base and J gave up 4 bases, with 8 bases separating them.

The chain joins TRBV24-1 to TRBJ2-2; D may be TRBD2 (6 bases). Per the germline V gene, CDR1 is KGHDR and CDR2 is SFDVKD. Trimming shortened V by 7 bases and J by 2 bases, and 7 bases separated the two germline ends. The CDR3 totals 13 residues. CDR3 DNA sequence: TGTGCCACCAGCGGGAGAAACACCGGGGAGCTGTTTTTT. It encodes CATSGRNTGELFF.

The V call is TRBV5-6, the J call TRBJ1-4; D may be TRBD1 (5 bases). The CDR3 sequence is 14 residues long. V gave up 4 bases and J gave up 8 bases, with 15 bases separating them. Germline lookup yields CDR1 SGHDT and CDR2 YYEEEE. CDR3 in amino acids: CASSRGGAGEKLFF. CDR3 bases: TGTGCCAGCAGCCGTGGCGGGGCAGGAGAAAAACTGTTTTTT.

The chain is built from TRBV7-2 and TRBJ2-5, with D perhaps TRBD1 or TRBD2 (5 bases each). Trimming cost V 0 bases and J 0 bases, with 8 bases left between them. This CDR3 is built from 15 residues. The V gene's germline CDR1 is SGHTA and CDR2 FQGNSA. Here the CDR3 reads CASSLAGTHQETQYF. The CDR3 DNA sequence: TGTGCCAGCAGCTTAGCAGGGACCCACCAAGAGACCCAGTACTTC.

V is TRBV4-3 and J is TRBJ2-1; 10 bases line up with TRBD2. CDR3 length: 16 residues. V was clipped by 1 base and J by 1 base; unmatched bases: 1. CDR1 is LGHNA and CDR2 is YSLEER in the germline V gene. The CDR3 spells CASSQVTSGSYNEQFF. Written as DNA, the CDR3 is TGCGCCAGCAGCCAAGTGACTAGCGGGTCCTACAATGAGCAGTTCTTC.

This chain connects TRBV5-4 to TRBJ2-3, with D possibly matching TRBD2 (5 bases). CDR3 size: 13 residues. Trimming stripped 2 bases from V and 4 bases from J, with 8 bases between. In germline, CDR1 is SGHNT, CDR2 YYREEE (reference sequence). The CDR3 DNA is TGTGCCAGCAGCTTAGCGGCCCCAGATACGCAGTATTTT. It translates to CASSLAAPDTQYF.

The chain couples TRBV3-1 (or the pseudogene TRBV3-2) to TRBJ1-4, with D unclear. V lost 1 base and J lost 8, with 5 bases in between. CDR1 LGHDT and CDR2 YNNKEL come from the germline V gene (reference sequence). The CDR3 extends over 12 amino acids. In DNA, the CDR3 is TGTGCCAGCAGCCAAGCAACCGAAAAACTGTTTTTT. Amino acids: CASSQATEKLFF.

V gene TRBV3-1 (or the pseudogene TRBV3-2) combines with J gene TRBJ1-4, with 10 bases aligning to TRBD1. The CDR3 has 15 residues. The V and J ends lost 1 base and 6 bases, in that order; junction bases with no gene match: 2. Germline CDR1 reads LGHDT; CDR2 reads YNNKEL (reference sequence). CDR3 bases: TGTGCCAGCAGCCAAGGGGACAGGGGATATGAAAAACTGTTTTTT. Amino acid sequence: CASSQGDRGYEKLFF.

The chain joins TRBV30 to TRBJ1-2; no firm D call. This CDR3 has 16 amino acids. The V end was cut by 0 bases, the J end by 0 bases, with 14 bases between. The V gene's germline CDR1 is GTSNPN and CDR2 SVGIG (reference sequence). CDR3 sequence (DNA): TGTGCCTGGAGTGTAGAGTGGAGGAGATCTAACTATGGCTACACCTTC. This gives the protein CAWSVEWRRSNYGYTF.

V and J are TRBV2 and TRBJ1-5; D is ambiguous. Trimming shortened V by 2 bases and J by 0 bases, and 8 bases separated the two germline ends. Germline values: CDR1 SNHLY, CDR2 FYNNEI. The CDR3 extends over 15 amino acids. The CDR3 DNA reads TGTGCCAGCAGTGAACCCTTCGATAGCAATCAGCCCCAGCATTTT. Its protein is CASSEPFDSNQPQHF.

The genes are TRBV5-1 and TRBJ2-7, with TRBD2 identical over 11 bases. The V segment lost 4 bases and the J segment 4 bases; nucleotides outside the gene matches: 4. Germline CDR1 SGHRS, CDR2 YFSETQ. This CDR3 is built from 14 residues. DNA of the CDR3: TGCGCCAGCAGCCAGACTAGCGGGAAGTACGAGCAGTACTTC. This translates into CASSQTSGKYEQYF.

The CDR3: CASSYRPGEWETQYF. The CDR3 DNA follows: TGTGCCAGCAGCTACCGCCCGGGAGAATGGGAGACCCAGTACTTC. This rearrangement joins TRBV11-2 to TRBJ2-5; a weak D match, TRBD2 (6 bases). The V end lost 4 bases, the J end lost 5 bases, and 17 bases lay between the germline ends. The CDR3 contains 15 residues. Germline loops: CDR1 SGHAT, CDR2 FQNNGV. The whole variable domain, filled in from reference TRBV11-2 and TRBJ2-5, reads EAGVAQSPRYKIIEKRQSVAFWCNPISGHATLYWYQQILGQGPKLLIQFQNNGVVDDSQLPKDRFSAERLKGVDSTLKIQPAKLEDSAVYLCASSYRPGEWETQYFGPGTRLLVL.

This chain links TRBV4-3 with TRBJ1-2; D is possibly TRBD1 (5 bases). V lost 2 bases, J lost 3 bases, and 16 bases lay in between. Germline lookup yields CDR1 LGHNA and CDR2 YSLEER. The CDR3 consists of 16 residues. The CDR3 spells CASSQTADRVDYGYTF. DNA of the CDR3: TGCGCCAGCAGCCAAACCGCTGACAGAGTGGACTATGGCTACACCTTC.

The V call is TRBV7-3, the J call TRBJ2-2; tentative D call: TRBD1 (6 bases). Germline-derived CDR1 and CDR2 are SGHTA and FQGTGA. V dropped 5 bases and J dropped 2 bases, with 15 bases sitting between them. The CDR3 is 16 amino acids. DNA of the CDR3: TGTGCCAGCAGCCTACCACAGGGAATAAACACCGGGGAGCTGTTTTTT. Protein sequence: CASSLPQGINTGELFF.

The chain is built from TRBV19 and TRBJ2-7, with TRBD1 matching over 9 bases. The length of the CDR3 is 15 residues. The J segment lost 3 bases and the V segment lost 1 base, leaving 4 bases of the junction unmatched. CDR1 is LNHDA and CDR2 is SQIVND in the germline V gene (reference sequence). CDR3 nucleotide sequence: TGTGCCAGTAGTATAGGGGACAGGGCTGGCTACGAGCAGTACTTC. This gives the protein CASSIGDRAGYEQYF.

The rearrangement uses TRBV6-4 and TRBJ2-5; D is tentatively TRBD1 or TRBD2 (5 bases each). Trimming removed 2 bases at V and 2 bases at J, with 15 bases between. CDR1 and CDR2 (germline): MRHNA, SNTAGT. The CDR3 extends over 16 amino acids. The CDR3 loop is CASSDEGVPGQETQYF. The CDR3 bases are TGTGCCAGCAGTGACGAAGGGGTGCCGGGACAAGAGACCCAGTACTTC.

This clone was seen once. The CDR3 nucleotides are TGCAGCGTTGCAACGGGGACGGGGAATGAAAAACTGTTTTTT. Translation gives CSVATGTGNEKLFF. The J gene is TRBJ1-4, the V gene TRBV29-1; tentative D call: TRBD1 (5 bases). Trimming shortened V by 4 bases and J by 5 bases, and 14 bases separated the two germline ends. Germline V gene data show CDR1 as SQVTM and CDR2 as ANQGSEA. This CDR3 is 14 amino acids long.

The chain couples TRBV3-1 (or the pseudogene TRBV3-2) to TRBJ2-2; D not certain. Germline CDR1 reads LGHDT; CDR2 reads YNNKEL (reference sequence). This CDR3 is 15 amino acids long. The ends were cut back, 3 bases at V and 2 bases at J, with 10 bases in the middle. The CDR3: CASSQQNLNTGELFF. CDR3 bases: TGTGCCAGCAGCCAGCAAAACCTTAACACCGGGGAGCTGTTTTTT.

The V call is TRBV18, the J call TRBJ2-3; TRBD1 matches at 7 bases. Unmatched junction bases numbered 4, after V lost 7 bases and J lost 0 bases. The CDR3 contains 14 residues. Germline V gives CDR1 KGHSH, CDR2 LQKENI. CDR3 in amino acids: CASFGTASTDTQYF. The CDR3 DNA follows: TGTGCCAGCTTTGGGACAGCTAGCACAGATACGCAGTATTTT. The full variable domain, rest sourced from reference TRBV18 and TRBJ2-3, is NAGVMQNPRHLVRRRGQEARLRCSPMKGHSHVYWYRQLPEEGLKFMVYLQKENIIDESGMPKERFSAEFPKEGPSILRIQQVVRGDSAAYFCASFGTASTDTQYFGPGTRLTVL.

For this clone: The same CDR3 arises from other DNA sequences in this sample as well. The rearrangement uses TRBV12-3 or TRBV12-4 and TRBJ1-2, with D possibly matching TRBD1 (6 bases). The V and J ends lost 6 bases and 2 bases respectively, with 10 bases between them. The CDR3 is 13 amino acids. In DNA form, the CDR3 reads TGTGCCAGCAGCAAACAGGGCAACTATGGCTACACCTTC. This sequence encodes CASSKQGNYGYTF.